This T cell receptor (beta chain) emerged from a study of T cells in Graves' hyperthyroidism and ophthalmopathy. Out of roughly 10 ml of fresh peripheral blood came the PBMCs. There were TCR beta CDR3 regions amplified from RNA transcripts. Initially, a first-round RT-PCR of the TCR CDR3 employed the HTBI primer set. TCRdb called the multiplex PCR reads again in MiXCR, with one record for every CDR3 protein. The sample includes fewer than 750,000 distinct CDR3 sequences, about 14% of them seen just once. This clonotype was counted ten times or more. Material: blood. The sequence was collected from a woman between 40 and 50 years old with Graves' ophthalmopathy.

DNA for the CDR3: TGTGCCAGCAGCCCTAGATCAGGGGCCTCCCAGACCCAGTACTTC. As protein: CASSPRSGASQTQYF. The chain combines TRBV7-6 with TRBJ2-5; possible D gene TRBD1, 6 bases. This CDR3 is built from 15 residues. V lost 5 bases and J lost 6, with 19 bases in between. CDR1 and CDR2 from the germline V gene are SGHVS and FNYEAQ.